The 27 T cell receptor beta chains reported below all come from one sample, sequenced in a study of blood T cells in healthy people across ages. It was with a sample-barcoded 5' primer and a J-beta primer mix that a second PCR of about 6 to 12 cycles was run. TCRdb reprocessed the 5' RACE reads with MiXCR, giving one entry per CDR3 protein. The repertoire holds some 290,000 distinct CDR3 sequences, with roughly 27% as singletons. Input material: blood. Source of these receptors: a woman aged 70 to 79 in good health.

J is TRBJ2-7 and V is TRBV7-6; no clear D gene. CDR3 length: 13 residues. The V gene's germline CDR1 is SGHVS and CDR2 FNYEAQ. V lost 3 bases and J lost 4, with 10 bases in between. The CDR3 spells CASSLELGYEQYF. In DNA, the CDR3 is TGTGCCAGCAGCTTGGAGTTAGGGTACGAGCAGTACTTC.

This chain uses TRBV4-1 with TRBJ2-1; D is uncertain. V was clipped by 4 bases and J by 4 bases, with 17 bases between them. Germline assignment: CDR1 MGHRA and CDR2 YSYEKL. This CDR3 comprises 16 residues. In DNA, the CDR3 is TGCGCCAGCAGCCCTCTTACCAACCCCTCATACAATGAGCAGTTCTTC. Translation: CASSPLTNPSYNEQFF.

The chain employs TRBV28 and TRBJ2-4; the match to TRBD1 covers 8 bases. V gave up 5 bases and J gave up 4 bases; unmatched junction bases: 16. Germline lookup yields CDR1 MDHEN and CDR2 SYDVKM. The CDR3 loop spans 18 amino acids. CDR3 nucleotides: TGTGCCAGCAGTGGGGGTGGGTCCAGGGGGCGCTGGAAAAACATTCAGTACTTC. Its translation is CASSGGGSRGRWKNIQYF. Full variable domain (missing parts from reference TRBV28 and TRBJ2-4): DVKVTQSSRYLVKRTGEKVFLECVQDMDHENMFWYRQDPGLGLRLIYFSYDVKMKEKGDIPEGYSVSREKKERFSLILESASTNQTSMYLCASSGGGSRGRWKNIQYFGAGTRLSVL.

V usage is TRBV3-1 and J usage is TRBJ2-3; D call uncertain. Germline V gene data show CDR1 as LGHDT and CDR2 as YNNKEL (reference sequence). CDR3 size: 14 residues. V was shortened by 4 bases and J by 4 bases, with 12 bases between the two germline ends. The CDR3 loop is CASSLLWAADTQYF. The CDR3 DNA follows: TGTGCCAGCAGCCTCCTATGGGCAGCAGATACGCAGTATTTT.

This chain uses TRBV15 with TRBJ2-5, with D perhaps matching TRBD2 (6 bases). V gave up 1 base and J gave up 5 bases, with 14 bases separating them. The CDR3 length is 15 residues. Germline values: CDR1 LNHNV, CDR2 YYDKDF (reference sequence). DNA for the CDR3: TGTGCCACCAGCAGAGCAGGGACTCCAGTGGAGACCCAGTACTTC. Its protein is CATSRAGTPVETQYF.

This clonotype occurred a few times. This chain joins TRBV20-1 and TRBJ2-5; D not resolved. Germline V lookup: CDR1 DFQATT, CDR2 SNEGSKA (reference sequence). The V gene lost 3 bases and the J gene lost 2 bases, with 19 bases spanning the gap. The CDR3 spans 16 residues. The CDR3 bases are TGCAGTGCTAGGGGGAAGGTGCCGGTATGGCAAGAGACCCAGTACTTC. Translated, it gives CSARGKVPVWQETQYF.

The chain carries TRBV29-1 and TRBJ2-5; D perhaps matches TRBD2 (5 bases). The CDR3 runs to 13 residues. The V end lost 5 bases, the J end lost 1 base, and 11 bases lay between the germline ends. Germline CDR1 is SQVTM and CDR2 is ANQGSEA. The CDR3 loop reads CSVRRLPQETQYF. Written as DNA, the CDR3 is TGCAGCGTTCGTCGACTACCCCAAGAGACCCAGTACTTC.

In this sample, this clonotype turned up many times. The CDR3 sequence: CSVEDGNTIYF. The CDR3 nucleotides read TGCAGCGTTGAGGATGGAAACACCATATATTTT. The J gene is TRBJ1-3, the V gene TRBV29-1, with D uncertain. Deletions cut 3 bases from V and 3 bases from J, with 3 bases between. Germline CDR1 reads SQVTM; CDR2 reads ANQGSEA. The CDR3 sequence is 11 residues long.

This chain uses TRBV7-2 with TRBJ2-5, with 12 nucleotides matching TRBD2. Germline CDR1 is SGHTA and CDR2 is FQGNSA. J lost 5 bases, V lost 5 bases, and 6 bases had no gene match. The CDR3 loop spans 15 amino acids. The CDR3 sequence: CASSRLTSGGETQYF. The CDR3 coding sequence is TGTGCCAGCAGCCGCTTGACTAGCGGGGGTGAGACCCAGTACTTC. The variable domain in full, completed from reference TRBV7-2 and TRBJ2-5, reads GAGVSQSPSNKVTEKGKDVELRCDPISGHTALYWYRQSLGQGLEFLIYFQGNSAPDKSGLPSDRFSAERTGGSVSTLTIQRTQQEDSAVYLCASSRLTSGGETQYFGPGTRLLVL.

This clonotype has just a few counts. The DNA of the CDR3 is TGTGCCAGCAACTACCGGGAGACCCAGTACTTC. Translating it yields CASNYRETQYF. The chain recombines TRBV3-1 with TRBJ2-5; D not resolved. This CDR3 comprises 11 residues. The V and J ends lost 7 bases and 5 bases respectively, with 8 bases between them. Germline V gives CDR1 LGHDT, CDR2 YNNKEL (reference sequence).

V and J are TRBV6-1 and TRBJ2-5, with 9 nucleotides matching TRBD2. The CDR3 covers 15 residues. The germline V gene encodes CDR1 MNHNS and CDR2 SASEGT. Losses at the gene ends were 7 bases for V and 5 bases for J; bases not matched to a gene: 11. CDR3 sequence reads: CASMSGKRGEETQYF. DNA for the CDR3: TGTGCCAGCATGTCTGGGAAGCGGGGGGAGGAGACCCAGTACTTC.

This clonotype was seen a handful of times. This sequence joins TRBV6-1 and TRBJ1-4, with 9 bases fitting TRBD1. Germline V CDR1 and CDR2: MNHNS, SASEGT. The CDR3 contains 13 residues. Germline trimming cut 8 bases from V and 9 bases from J; bases unmatched to any gene: 7. CDR3 DNA: TGTGCCAGCGGAGGGGGGACAGGGAAAAAACTGTTTTTT. This encodes CASGGGTGKKLFF.

The CDR3 sequence is CSARDRGITEAFF. The CDR3 nucleotides are TGCAGTGCTAGAGATCGCGGGATAACTGAAGCTTTCTTT. The V gene is TRBV20-1, the J gene TRBJ1-1, with D unclear. The germline V and J ends were trimmed by 0 bases and 5 bases, with 10 bases remaining between them. The germline gives CDR1 DFQATT, CDR2 SNEGSKA (reference sequence). CDR3 size: 13 residues.

This clonotype was seen a few times. The chain is built from TRBV7-9 and TRBJ2-3, with 10 positions matching TRBD1. The CDR3 totals 16 residues. Trimming cost V 2 bases and J 7 bases; bases outside gene matches: 9. Germline loops: CDR1 SEHNR, CDR2 FQNEAQ (reference sequence). CDR3 bases: TGTGCCAGCAGCTTAAGGCGAGGGACAGGGGAGAATACGCAGTATTTT. It codes for CASSLRRGTGENTQYF.

This clonotype was detected once. V usage is TRBV6-5 and J usage is TRBJ2-4, with 10 bases identical to TRBD2. The CDR3 runs to 15 residues. The J segment lost 3 bases and the V segment lost 5 bases, leaving 4 bases of the junction unmatched. Germline V CDR1 and CDR2: MNHEY, SVGAGI. The CDR3 sequence: CASSLLAGVKNIQYF. The DNA for the CDR3 is TGTGCCAGCAGTCTTCTAGCGGGAGTCAAAAACATTCAGTACTTC.

The table lists this clonotype with a few counts. The rearrangement links TRBV11-3 to TRBJ2-3; no firm D call. The CDR3 runs 16 residues. Germline CDR1 and CDR2: SGHNT and YENEEA. V lost 1 base and J lost 1, with 12 bases in between. The CDR3 sequence: CASSLVKGPRTDTQYF. Written as DNA, the CDR3 is TGTGCCAGCAGCTTAGTCAAGGGCCCACGCACAGATACGCAGTATTTT.

This clonotype was detected a few times. This chain connects TRBV24-1 to TRBJ2-5; D not resolved. The J call is uncertain, as TRBJ2-1 better fits the DNA end. CDR3 size: 13 residues. Germline V CDR1 and CDR2: KGHDR, SFDVKD. The CDR3 reads CATSDYALDEQFF. CDR3 nucleotide sequence: TGTGCCACCAGTGATTACGCCCTGGATGAGCAGTTCTTC.

This clonotype showed up just a few times. The CDR3 DNA follows: TGTGCCAGCAGTCCCCAAGCGGGAGGGAGTGAGACCCAGTACTTC. It specifies CASSPQAGGSETQYF. This rearrangement joins TRBV28 to TRBJ2-1, with TRBD2 matching 10 bases. The J call may be in error: the DNA end matches TRBJ2-5 better. From germline, CDR1 is MDHEN and CDR2 SYDVKM. The CDR3 length is 15 residues.

This clonotype came up a few times. Germline and junction disagree at one end, which may indicate a read error. The chain employs TRBV12-3 or TRBV12-4 and TRBJ2-4; D remains unclear. The CDR3 is 14 residues long. This CDR3 reads CASGLELAKNIQYF. In DNA, the CDR3 is TGTGCCAGCGGTTTAGAACTAGCCAAAAACATTCAGTACTTC.

J is TRBJ1-5 and V is TRBV20-1, with 7 bases matching TRBD1. CDR1 is DFQATT and CDR2 is SNEGSKA in the germline V gene (reference sequence). Trimming removed 0 bases from V and 4 bases from J; junction bases left unmatched: 6. The CDR3 loop spans 15 amino acids. CDR3 coding DNA: TGCAGTGCTAGAGATCCAGGGGGAATAAATCAGCCCCAGCATTTT. Its protein is CSARDPGGINQPQHF.

This clonotype showed up just a few times. The chain couples TRBV9 to TRBJ2-5, with TRBD1 identical over 9 bases. With 4 bases clipped from V and 1 base from J, the junction kept 5 bases outside the gene matches. CDR3 length equals 15 residues. In germline, CDR1 is SGDLS, CDR2 YYNGEE. The CDR3 region is CASSSLTGGQETQYF. The CDR3 DNA sequence: TGTGCCAGCAGCTCCCTGACAGGGGGCCAAGAGACCCAGTACTTC.

The rearrangement joins TRBV9 to TRBJ1-4; the D is unclear. From germline, CDR1 is SGDLS and CDR2 YYNGEE. The germline V and J ends were trimmed by 3 bases and 7 bases, with 19 bases remaining between them. The CDR3 sequence is 16 residues long. The CDR3 here is CASSAYPRGLGEKLFF. The CDR3, as DNA: TGTGCCAGCAGCGCCTACCCCAGAGGGTTAGGTGAAAAACTGTTTTTT.

This clonotype has only a few counts. This chain uses TRBV9 with TRBJ2-2; D gene unclear. The CDR3 contains 14 residues. Looked up from germline, CDR1 is SGDLS and CDR2 is YYNGEE. V shed 1 base and J shed 3 bases, with 7 bases lying between them. The CDR3 region is CASSVSRYTGELFF. The CDR3 DNA reads as TGTGCCAGCAGCGTAAGCAGGTACACCGGGGAGCTGTTTTTT.

The chain couples TRBV11-2 to TRBJ2-3; D is undetermined. V lost 5 bases to trimming and J lost 2 bases, with 11 bases between them. The CDR3 is made up of 14 amino acids. Germline CDR1 SGHAT, CDR2 FQNNGV. The CDR3: CASSPRILTDTQYF. The CDR3 DNA follows: TGTGCCAGCAGCCCACGAATCCTCACAGATACGCAGTATTTT.

This chain links TRBV14 with TRBJ2-5; the D gene is possibly TRBD2 (7 bases). In germline, CDR1 is SGHDN, CDR2 FVKESK. This CDR3 spans 15 amino acids. V was cut by 0 bases and J by 1 base, with 9 bases left in between. CDR3 DNA: TGTGCCAGCAGCCAAGATCGGGGGGCCCAAGAGACCCAGTACTTC. Residues: CASSQDRGAQETQYF.

This clonotype was seen at least ten times. The J gene is TRBJ1-6, the V gene TRBV7-9; D is undetermined. Germline CDR1 reads SEHNR; CDR2 reads FQNEAQ (reference sequence). Trimming shortened V by 1 base and J by 3 bases, and 10 bases separated the two germline ends. The CDR3 totals 16 residues. CDR3 region: CASSLGSGFYNSPLHF. Here the CDR3 DNA reads TGTGCCAGCAGCTTAGGGTCCGGGTTCTATAATTCACCCCTCCACTTT. The entire variable domain, with the rest obtained from reference TRBV7-9 and TRBJ1-6, is as follows: DTGVSQNPRHKITKRGQNVTFRCDPISEHNRLYWYRQTLGQGPEFLTYFQNEAQLEKSRLLSDRFSAERPKGSFSTLEIQRTEQGDSAMYLCASSLGSGFYNSPLHFGNGTRLTVT.

The CDR3 nucleotides read TGTGCCAGCAGTTTACATGTTCAAGAGACCCAGTACTTC. It yields the protein CASSLHVQETQYF. This chain uses TRBV12-3 or TRBV12-4 with TRBJ2-1; D uncertain. TRBJ2-5 explains the end of the DNA better; the J call may be wrong. The CDR3 is 13 residues long.